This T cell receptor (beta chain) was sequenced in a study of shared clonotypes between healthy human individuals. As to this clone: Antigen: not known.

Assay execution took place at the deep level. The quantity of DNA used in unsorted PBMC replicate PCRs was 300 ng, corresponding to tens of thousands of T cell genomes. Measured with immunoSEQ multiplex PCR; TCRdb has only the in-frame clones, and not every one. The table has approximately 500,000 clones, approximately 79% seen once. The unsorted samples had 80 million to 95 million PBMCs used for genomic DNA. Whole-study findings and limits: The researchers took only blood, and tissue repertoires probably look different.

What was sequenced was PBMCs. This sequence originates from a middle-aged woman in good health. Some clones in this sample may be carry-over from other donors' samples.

CDR3 nucleotides: TGTGCCTGGAGTCCGGGGCAAAATGAGCAGTTCTTC. Protein sequence: CAWSPGQNEQFF. The genes are TRBV30 and TRBJ2-1; either TRBD1 or TRBD2 may supply D (5 bases each). The V gene's germline CDR1 is GTSNPN and CDR2 SVGIG (reference sequence). The length of the CDR3 is 12 residues. Trimming removed 2 bases at V and 7 bases at J, with 9 bases between.